These 25 T cell receptor beta chains originate from one sample sequenced in a study of Ad26.COV2.S vaccination and SARS-CoV-2 variants. Treatment described: roughly 18 received Ad26.COV2.S at low or high dose, single or two shots; 5 received placebo; per-sample allocation not given. Samples were taken on day 63 after the first vaccine or placebo injection. Assay used: immunoSEQ multiplex PCR; TCRdb lists only in-frame clones, some missing. Among roughly 320,000 clones listed, 70% to 90% were seen once. This material consisted of peripheral blood, taken in a trial of Ad26.COV2.S vaccine versus placebo. The receptors shown here come from a person aged 18-65 years who received the Ad26.COV2.S COVID-19 vaccine or a placebo.

This clone turned up a few times. The chain couples TRBV27 to TRBJ1-2, with no clear D. Germline values: CDR1 MNHEY, CDR2 SMNVEV (reference sequence). The V end lost 5 bases, the J end lost 6 bases, and 16 bases lay between the germline ends. The length of the CDR3 is 14 residues. CDR3 in DNA: TGTGCCAGCAGTGAACGGCCCGAAGCAAATGGCTACACCTTC. Amino acid sequence: CASSERPEANGYTF.

The J gene is TRBJ1-2, the V gene TRBV5-1; D is ambiguous. This CDR3 has 14 residues. V dropped 2 bases and J dropped 8 bases, with 16 bases sitting between them. Germline assignment: CDR1 SGHRS and CDR2 YFSETQ. In DNA, the CDR3 is TGCGCCAGCAGCTTTGACGAGGGAACGGGGGGCTACACCTTC. As protein: CASSFDEGTGGYTF.

The V and J genes are TRBV7-2 and TRBJ1-4; 10 bases align to TRBD1. The J segment lost 8 bases and the V segment lost 1 base, leaving 4 bases of the junction unmatched. The germline V gene has CDR1 SGHTA and CDR2 FQGNSA. This CDR3 contains 15 residues. The CDR3 sequence is CASSLVDRGSEKLFF. CDR3 sequence (DNA): TGTGCCAGCAGCTTAGTGGACAGGGGGTCCGAAAAACTGTTTTTT.

This chain uses TRBV27 with TRBJ1-1; D is perhaps TRBD1 (6 bases). Germline CDR1 reads MNHEY; CDR2 reads SMNVEV (reference sequence). This CDR3 contains 14 residues. The ends were cut back, 5 bases at V and 1 base at J, with 11 bases in the middle. The CDR3 DNA is TGTGCCAGCAGTAAACAGGGTAGGAACACTGAAGCTTTCTTT. Translated: CASSKQGRNTEAFF.

This clone was recorded a few times. The chain carries TRBV5-4 and TRBJ2-1; 12 nucleotides match TRBD2. Germline V CDR1 and CDR2: SGHNT, YYREEE (reference sequence). CDR3 size: 15 residues. V gave up 0 bases and J gave up 8 bases; unmatched junction bases: 3. The CDR3 is CASSLGTSGVDEQFF. CDR3 DNA: TGTGCCAGCAGCTTGGGGACTAGCGGGGTGGATGAGCAGTTCTTC.

The chain joins TRBV5-5 to TRBJ1-4; D not certain. V was pared by 5 bases and J by 6 bases, with 20 bases between. Germline values: CDR1 SGHKS, CDR2 YYEKEE (reference sequence). This CDR3 spans 16 amino acids. DNA of the CDR3: TGTGCCAGCAGTTTCGGTATCGGTTCTGAGGATGAAAAACTGTTTTTT. It yields the protein CASSFGIGSEDEKLFF.

This clone was detected a few times. V usage is TRBV15 and J usage is TRBJ1-4; D may be TRBD1 (6 bases). V lost 3 bases, J lost 8 bases, and 16 bases lay in between. This CDR3 has 15 amino acids. CDR1 is LNHNV and CDR2 is YYDKDF in the germline V gene (reference sequence). CDR3 in DNA: TGTGCCACCAGCAGGGGCCGGAGGGGGGAGGAAAAACTGTTTTTT. It specifies CATSRGRRGEEKLFF. Combining the CDR3 with reference TRBV15 and TRBJ1-4 gives the whole variable domain DAMVIQNPRYQVTQFGKPVTLSCSQTLNHNVMYWYQQKSSQAPKLLFHYYDKDFNNEADTPDNFQSRRPNTSFCFLDIRSPGLGDTAMYLCATSRGRRGEEKLFFGSGTQLSVL.

V and J are TRBV6-4 and TRBJ1-2, with D possibly matching TRBD1 (6 bases). V lost 10 bases and J 8 bases, leaving 14 bases between the germline ends. The germline gives CDR1 MRHNA, CDR2 SNTAGT. CDR3 length: 11 residues. This CDR3 is CATSQGHGYTF. The CDR3, as DNA: TGTGCCACATCCCAGGGGCACGGCTACACCTTC.

The V gene is TRBV15, the J gene TRBJ2-2; 7 bases align to TRBD2. CDR3 length: 15 amino acids. Losses at the gene ends were 0 bases for V and 4 bases for J; bases not matched to a gene: 2. From germline, CDR1 is LNHNV and CDR2 YYDKDF (reference sequence). This CDR3 reads CATSRDRLATGELFF. CDR3 DNA: TGTGCCACCAGCAGAGATCGACTAGCCACCGGGGAGCTGTTTTTT. Supplemented by reference TRBV15 and TRBJ2-2, the full variable domain reads DAMVIQNPRYQVTQFGKPVTLSCSQTLNHNVMYWYQQKSSQAPKLLFHYYDKDFNNEADTPDNFQSRRPNTSFCFLDIRSPGLGDTAMYLCATSRDRLATGELFFGEGSRLTVL.

CDR3 region: CASSEIRSSYEQYF. The CDR3 nucleotides are TGTGCCAGCAGTGAAATAAGGAGCTCCTACGAGCAGTACTTC. The chain carries TRBV11-3 and TRBJ2-7; D ambiguous. Trimming shortened V by 6 bases and J by 0 bases, and 12 bases separated the two germline ends. Per germline, CDR1 SGHNT and CDR2 YENEEA. The length of the CDR3 is 14 residues.

The genes are TRBV5-6 and TRBJ1-3, with a tentative D call TRBD1 (6 bases). The CDR3 runs to 13 residues. The V end lost 4 bases, the J end lost 4 bases, and 9 bases lay between the germline ends. Per germline, CDR1 SGHDT and CDR2 YYEEEE. CDR3 in DNA: TGTGCCAGCAGCCTCGACAGGGGAAACACCATATATTTT. It codes for CASSLDRGNTIYF.

This clone has only one observation. J is TRBJ2-3 and V is TRBV5-4; TRBD2 matches 7 bases. CDR1 is SGHNT, CDR2 YYREEE, per germline (reference sequence). The V and J ends lost 0 bases and 2 bases, in that order; junction bases with no gene match: 9. The CDR3 is made up of 17 amino acids. DNA for the CDR3: TGTGCCAGCAGCTTGGTTGGGACTACAGTATTCACAGATACGCAGTATTTT. Protein sequence: CASSLVGTTVFTDTQYF. The full variable domain, its missing parts supplied by reference TRBV5-4 and TRBJ2-3, is ETGVTQSPTHLIKTRGQQVTLRCSSQSGHNTVSWYQQALGQGPQFIFQYYREEENGRGNFPPRFSGLQFPNYSSELNVNALELDDSALYLCASSLVGTTVFTDTQYFGPGTRLTVL.

CDR3 residues: CASSFGLNTGELFF. CDR3 nucleotides: TGTGCCAGCAGCTTTGGGCTTAACACCGGGGAGCTGTTTTTT. This chain joins TRBV5-6 and TRBJ2-2; D not certain. Looked up from germline, CDR1 is SGHDT and CDR2 is YYEEEE. This CDR3 region has 14 residues. Trimming took off 2 bases at V and 2 bases at J, with 7 bases between the two ends. The full variable domain, with the rest looked up from reference TRBV5-6 and TRBJ2-2, is DAGVTQSPTHLIKTRGQQVTLRCSPKSGHDTVSWYQQALGQGPQFIFQYYEEEERQRGNFPDRFSGHQFPNYSSELNVNALLLGDSALYLCASSFGLNTGELFFGEGSRLTVL.

This clone turned up a few times. The chain carries TRBV3-1 (or the pseudogene TRBV3-2) and TRBJ1-2; 10 bases map to TRBD1. The CDR3 is 15 amino acids. J gave up 2 bases and V 3 bases, and 3 bases lay outside the gene matches. CDR1 is LGHDT and CDR2 is YNNKEL in the germline V gene (reference sequence). The CDR3 protein is CASSHSDRGNYGYTF. The CDR3 nucleotides read TGTGCCAGCAGCCACTCGGACAGGGGGAACTATGGCTACACCTTC.

CDR3 DNA: TGTGCCAGCAGCCCAAGCGCAGGGTATAATTCACCCCTCCACTTT. Its translation: CASSPSAGYNSPLHF. This sequence joins TRBV28 and TRBJ1-6; a possible D gene is TRBD1 (5 bases). This CDR3 is 15 amino acids long. Looked up from germline, CDR1 is MDHEN and CDR2 is SYDVKM. V was clipped by 6 bases and J by 4 bases, with 13 bases between them.

This clone is a singleton in its sample. The chain has TRBV7-2 and TRBJ1-6; TRBD1 is a possible D gene (6 bases). The CDR3 loop spans 15 amino acids. The germline gives CDR1 SGHTA, CDR2 FQGNSA. V lost 4 bases, J lost 8 bases, and 15 bases lay in between. CDR3 DNA sequence: TGTGCCAGCAGCTCCTCAGGGGCGTTCGATTCACCCCTCCACTTT. It encodes CASSSSGAFDSPLHF.

This clone was observed once. The chain uses TRBV7-9 and TRBJ2-7; a possible D gene is TRBD2 (6 bases). Per germline, CDR1 SEHNR and CDR2 FQNEAQ (reference sequence). Trimming removed 2 bases at V and 6 bases at J, with 8 bases between. The CDR3 extends over 12 amino acids. In nucleotides, the CDR3 is TGTGCCAGCAGCTTAACCGGGGGCGAGCAGTACTTC. This translates into CASSLTGGEQYF.

This chain joins TRBV19 and TRBJ2-3; 7 nucleotides match TRBD2. The V gene end was trimmed by 5 bases and the J gene end by 6 bases; junction bases not matched to a gene: 5. Germline V gene sequence: CDR1 LNHDA, CDR2 SQIVND (reference sequence). This CDR3 spans 13 amino acids. The CDR3 DNA sequence: TGTGCCAGTAGTGGACTAGGTGTGGATACGCAGTATTTT. This encodes CASSGLGVDTQYF.

This clone was observed a few times. V gene TRBV6-5 combines with J gene TRBJ1-2; no reliable D call. With 4 bases removed from V and 2 bases from J, the gap between germline ends came to 11 bases. From germline, CDR1 is MNHEY and CDR2 SVGAGI. The length of the CDR3 is 14 residues. This chain's CDR3 is CASSWLAANYGYTF. The CDR3 nucleotides read TGTGCCAGCAGTTGGCTAGCGGCAAACTATGGCTACACCTTC.

The chain couples TRBV7-8 to TRBJ2-1; 7 bases are a match to TRBD2. CDR3 size: 15 residues. The V and J ends lost 5 bases and 4 bases, in that order; junction bases with no gene match: 8. CDR1 is SGHVS, CDR2 FQNEAQ, per germline. CDR3: CASSQLGEGYNEQFF. As DNA, the CDR3 is TGTGCCAGCAGCCAACTCGGGGAGGGGTACAATGAGCAGTTCTTC.

The chain combines TRBV24-1 with TRBJ2-1; perhaps TRBD1 as D (6 bases). The germline gives CDR1 KGHDR, CDR2 SFDVKD. The CDR3 runs to 15 residues. Trimming removed 3 bases from V and 8 bases from J, with 16 bases in between. CDR3 bases: TGTGCCACCAGTGATATACAGGGTTTTTTACATGAGCAGTTCTTC. Protein sequence: CATSDIQGFLHEQFF.

This clone appeared a single time. The chain links TRBV6-6 to TRBJ1-5, with unresolved D. The ends were cut back, 7 bases at V and 3 bases at J, with 13 bases in the middle. This CDR3 region has 14 residues. Germline-derived CDR1 and CDR2 are MNHNY and SVGAGI (reference sequence). The CDR3 reads CASIPDRLNQPQHF. The CDR3 coding sequence is TGTGCCAGCATTCCGGACCGTCTCAATCAGCCCCAGCATTTT.

The V call is TRBV6-2 or TRBV6-3, the J call TRBJ2-1; TRBD2 aligns across 9 bases. V lost 5 bases and J lost 5; bases outside the gene matches: 10. Germline-derived CDR1 and CDR2 are MNHEY and SVGEGT. The CDR3 runs to 16 residues. The CDR3 reads CASSPHSGGRDNEQFF. DNA of the CDR3: TGTGCCAGCAGTCCCCATAGCGGGGGCCGTGACAATGAGCAGTTCTTC.

J is TRBJ1-3 and V is TRBV10-2, with a weak D call TRBD1 (6 bases). Germline V lookup: CDR1 WSHSY, CDR2 SAAADI. Trimming removed 6 bases at V and 1 base at J, with 13 bases between. CDR3 length: 15 amino acids. The CDR3 region is CASRETGNSGNTIYF. CDR3 sequence (DNA): TGCGCCAGCAGGGAAACAGGGAATTCTGGAAACACCATATATTTT.

This chain connects TRBV5-1 to TRBJ2-2; D is uncertain. Germline V gene sequence: CDR1 SGHRS, CDR2 YFSETQ. Between the trimmed V and J ends, which lost 1 base and 4 bases, there was a span of 11 bases. The CDR3 loop spans 15 amino acids. This chain's CDR3 is CASSLLGSGTGELFF. Here the CDR3 DNA reads TGCGCCAGCAGCTTGTTGGGGTCAGGCACCGGGGAGCTGTTTTTT.